This TCR beta chain was observed in a study of shared clonotypes between healthy human individuals. Germline V gene sequence: CDR1 MGHRA, CDR2 YSYEKL. The CDR3 extends over 14 amino acids. Trimming left V 0 bases short and J 3 bases short, with 9 bases between. The split of CD4+ cells yielded CD45RA+ naive and CD45RA-negative memory subsets. Deep-level running was used for the assay. Assay used: immunoSEQ multiplex PCR; TCRdb lists only in-frame clones, some missing. This sample has 2 million or so clones, with roughly 95% found just once. This TCR derives from a man younger than 35 in good health. Sample: naive CD4+ T cells sorted from blood. Subset given: CD45RA+ positively selected. The chain is built from TRBV4-1 and TRBJ2-7; possible D gene TRBD2, 6 bases. The CDR3, as DNA: TGCGCCAGCAGCCAAGACGAGGGACTCTACGAGCAGTACTTC. Translating it yields CASSQDEGLYEQYF.